These T cell receptor beta chains were read from a single sample in a study of OX40 agonist ivuxolimab in advanced cancers. The repertoire was sequenced with immunoSEQ multiplex PCR; TCRdb's copy has only in-frame clones and lacks some. In the table there are roughly 60,000 clones, roughly 84% of which are singletons. This sample comprised CD4+ or CD8+ T cells sorted from blood, obtained in a trial of the OX40 agonist ivuxolimab. Receptor source: an adult with an advanced solid tumor such as melanoma, head and neck, liver or kidney cancer. The CDR3 runs from the conserved cysteine through the conserved F or W. D genes are given only for firm matches. Clone size appears in some rows only: once, few, many, or a class for an expanded clone.

once	TRBV5-6	NA	TRBJ2-3	CASSLGNTDTQYF	TGTGCCAGCAGCTTGGGGAACACAGATACGCAGTATTTT
NA	TRBV7-9	TRBD2	TRBJ2-1	CASSFEGTSGSFDEQFF	TGTGCCAGCAGCTTCGAAGGGACTAGCGGGAGTTTCGATGAGCAGTTCTTC
NA	TRBV30	NA	TRBJ1-5	CAWSVSWGPQHF	TGTGCCTGGAGTGTAAGTTGGGGGCCCCAGCATTTT
NA	TRBV4-1	NA	TRBJ2-4	CASSLTAAAKNIQYF	TGCGCCAGCAGCCTCACGGCAGCGGCCAAAAACATTCAGTACTTC
once	TRBV11-2	NA	TRBJ2-7	CASSLPWTESAEQYF	TGTGCCAGCAGCTTACCCTGGACAGAGTCCGCTGAGCAGTACTTC
NA	TRBV28	TRBD2	TRBJ2-3	CASSPAQAGASTQYF	TGTGCCAGCAGCCCCGCGCAAGCGGGAGCATCTACGCAGTATTTT
NA	TRBV5-1	TRBD2	TRBJ2-7	CASSVGLAGGEQYF	TGCGCCAGCAGCGTCGGACTAGCGGGAGGTGAGCAGTACTTC
once	TRBV5-4	TRBD2	TRBJ2-1	CASSSTSGRGNEQFF	TGTGCCAGCAGCTCGACTAGCGGGAGAGGGAATGAGCAGTTCTTC
NA	TRBV27	TRBD2	TRBJ2-7	CASWRGGSSYEQYF	TGTGCCAGCTGGCGCGGGGGGAGCTCCTACGAGCAGTACTTC
NA	TRBV30	TRBD1	TRBJ1-2	CAWNDGWGRGNYGYTF	TGTGCCTGGAACGACGGTTGGGGCAGGGGGAACTATGGCTACACCTTC
once	TRBV4-1	TRBD2	TRBJ2-5	CASSQVGWGGETQYF	TGCGCCAGCAGCCAAGTGGGATGGGGGGGAGAGACCCAGTACTTC
NA	TRBV5-1	TRBD2	TRBJ2-7	CASSLELAGSYEQYF	TGCGCCAGCAGCTTGGAGTTAGCGGGGTCCTACGAGCAGTACTTC
once	TRBV7-2	TRBD1	TRBJ2-5	CASSATGQETQYF	TGTGCCAGCAGCGCGACAGGGCAAGAGACCCAGTACTTC
NA	TRBV5-1	NA	TRBJ2-2	CASSSAPLEGRELFF	TGCGCCAGCAGCAGCGCCCCCTTAGAGGGCAGGGAGCTGTTTTTT
NA	TRBV7-2	NA	TRBJ1-3	CASSLGAVRAGNTIYF	TGTGCCAGCAGCTTAGGTGCAGTTCGAGCTGGAAACACCATATATTTT
few	TRBV6-1	NA	TRBJ2-7	CASSVDRESYEQYF	TGTGCCAGCAGTGTTGACAGAGAGTCCTACGAGCAGTACTTC
once	TRBV4-3	TRBD2	TRBJ2-2	CASSRPSGTTGELFF	TGCGCCAGCAGCCGCCCTAGCGGGACCACCGGGGAGCTGTTTTTT
NA	TRBV19	NA	TRBJ2-6	CASSPFGGSSGANVLTF	TGTGCCAGTAGTCCGTTTGGGGGTAGCTCTGGGGCCAACGTCCTGACTTTC
NA	TRBV27	NA	TRBJ2-3	CASSPYAGQSTDTQYF	TGTGCCAGCAGTCCCTATGCGGGACAGAGCACAGATACGCAGTATTTT
medium-sized	TRBV5-4	NA	TRBJ2-7	CASSLWGLYEQYF	TGTGCCAGCAGCTTGTGGGGGCTCTACGAGCAGTACTTC
NA	TRBV7-3	NA	TRBJ2-3	CASSSSRSSTDTQYF	TGTGCCAGCAGCTCATCTAGATCTAGCACAGATACGCAGTATTTT
NA	TRBV19	NA	TRBJ2-2	CASSMIPNTGELFF	TGTGCCAGTAGTATGATACCAAACACCGGGGAGCTGTTTTTT
NA	TRBV7-2	NA	TRBJ2-2	CASSLGGTGATGELFF	TGTGCCAGCAGCTTGGGAGGGACAGGAGCCACCGGGGAGCTGTTTTTT
few	TRBV2	NA	TRBJ2-7	CASSEGTDEQYF	TGTGCCAGCAGTGAAGGGACAGACGAGCAGTACTTC
NA	TRBV5-1	TRBD2	TRBJ2-4	CASSYLAGDGNIQYF	TGCGCCAGCAGCTATCTAGCGGGAGATGGCAACATTCAGTACTTC
NA	TRBV6-5	NA	TRBJ1-3	CASAGSSGNTIYF	TGTGCCAGCGCAGGGAGCTCTGGAAACACCATATATTTT